One T cell receptor (beta chain) is described in this entry. This sample is part of a study of blood T cell repertoires in COVID-19. At the level of the study: Specimens from acute and convalescent COVID-19 originated in the United States, Italy and Spain. T cells, B-cell-depleted T cells, or PBMCs supplied cDNA or gDNA.

The germline V gene encodes CDR1 MNHEY and CDR2 SVGAGI. V was pared by 6 bases and J by 0 bases, with 2 bases of the junction left unmatched. The CDR3 extends over 15 amino acids. In the study's own analysis: Reference gene primer amplification yielded estimated nucleated cell counts. Data came from immunoSEQ multiplex PCR; TCRdb stores just in-frame clones and leaves some out. V and J calls and clone size are copied from that table; D and trimming were computed from the DNA. Here the sample spans approximately 210,000 clones, 82% being singletons. The chain carries TRBV6-5 and TRBJ1-6; 7 nucleotides match TRBD1. This receptor was obtained from a woman aged 40 to 49 with acute or convalescent COVID-19. Sequenced input: peripheral blood. CDR3 nucleotides: TGTGCCAGCAGCAGGGACAGCTCCTATAATTCACCCCTCCACTTT. Protein sequence: CASSRDSSYNSPLHF.